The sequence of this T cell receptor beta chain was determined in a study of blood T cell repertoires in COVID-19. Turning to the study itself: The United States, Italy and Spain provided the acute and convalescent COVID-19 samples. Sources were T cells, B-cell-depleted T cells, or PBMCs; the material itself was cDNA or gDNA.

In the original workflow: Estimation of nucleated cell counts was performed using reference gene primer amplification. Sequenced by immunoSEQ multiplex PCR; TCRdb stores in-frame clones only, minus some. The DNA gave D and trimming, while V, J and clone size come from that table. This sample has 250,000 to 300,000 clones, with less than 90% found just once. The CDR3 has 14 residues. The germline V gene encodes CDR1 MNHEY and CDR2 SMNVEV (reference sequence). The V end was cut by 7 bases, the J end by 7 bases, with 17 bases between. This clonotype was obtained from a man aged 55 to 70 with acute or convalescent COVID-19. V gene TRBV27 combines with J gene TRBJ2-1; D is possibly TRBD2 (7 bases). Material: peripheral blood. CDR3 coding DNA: TGTGCCAGCACCCCCTGGGGAGGGGGAAATGAGCAGTTCTTC. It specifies CASTPWGGGNEQFF.